A single sample gave rise to the 26 T cell receptor beta chains below, sequenced in a study of blood T cell repertoires in COVID-19 (dated by TCRdb to the early 2020s). To prepare the library, the immunoSEQ multiplex PCR assay was applied. The table comes from immuneACCESS by way of TCRdb, which keeps in-frame sequences with V and J called. Part of the clones is missing from these tables; in studies checked, under half for an unresolved V gene and the rest for unknown reasons. The sample data list roughly 60,000 clones, and approximately 88% of these were observed just once. 10% to 13% of the sample comes from the top ten. Sequenced sample: peripheral blood. The receptor source for this set is a man in his thirties or forties with COVID-19, enrolled during active disease.

This chain connects TRBV10-1 to TRBJ2-3; D might be TRBD2 (5 bases). CDR1 is WNHNN and CDR2 is SYGVQD in the germline V gene (reference sequence). The CDR3 extends over 14 amino acids. V was trimmed by 4 bases and J by 0 bases, leaving 8 bases between them. The chain's CDR3 is CASSAGLSTDTQYF. Written as DNA, the CDR3 is TGCGCCAGCAGTGCAGGACTTAGCACAGATACGCAGTATTTT.

The V and J genes are TRBV28 and TRBJ1-4; the match to TRBD1 covers 7 bases. The trim removed 6 bases at V and 5 bases at J, leaving 6 bases unmatched. The CDR3 length is 14 residues. Germline V gene lookup returns CDR1 MDHEN and CDR2 SYDVKM. The CDR3 here is CASSPSGGNEKLFF. For the CDR3, the DNA is TGTGCCAGCAGCCCATCAGGGGGGAATGAAAAACTGTTTTTT. The full variable domain, rest sourced from reference TRBV28 and TRBJ1-4, is DVKVTQSSRYLVKRTGEKVFLECVQDMDHENMFWYRQDPGLGLRLIYFSYDVKMKEKGDIPEGYSVSREKKERFSLILESASTNQTSMYLCASSPSGGNEKLFFGSGTQLSVL.

J is TRBJ1-2 and V is TRBV4-3; TRBD1 might be the D (6 bases). Germline CDR1 reads LGHNA; CDR2 reads YSLEER. The V end was cut by 0 bases, the J end by 8 bases, with 16 bases between. There are 15 residues in the CDR3. In nucleotides, the CDR3 is TGCGCCAGCAGCCAAGATTGGCTGGGGGCCAGGGGCTACACCTTC. Amino acid sequence: CASSQDWLGARGYTF.

The chain recombines TRBV2 with TRBJ2-3; 8 bases align to TRBD2. In germline, CDR1 is SNHLY, CDR2 FYNNEI. Trimming at V came to 5 bases and at J to 0 bases, leaving 4 bases not matched to a gene. The CDR3 length is 15 residues. The DNA for the CDR3 is TGTGCCAGCAGTCTTAGCGGGACTAGCACAGATACGCAGTATTTT. This encodes CASSLSGTSTDTQYF.

The chain links TRBV4-1 to TRBJ1-1; D not resolved. The CDR3 contains 13 residues. V shed 4 bases and J shed 0 bases, with 6 bases lying between them. The germline gives CDR1 MGHRA, CDR2 YSYEKL. CDR3: CASSLSLNTEAFF. The CDR3 region has the DNA TGCGCCAGCAGCCTATCCTTGAACACTGAAGCTTTCTTT.

This chain joins TRBV7-2 and TRBJ2-3; D possibly corresponds to TRBD2 (6 bases). This CDR3 is 17 amino acids long. Germline lookup yields CDR1 SGHTA and CDR2 FQGNSA. V was shortened by 4 bases and J by 8 bases, with 25 bases between the two germline ends. DNA of the CDR3: TGTGCCAGCAGCTCCACTTATGGACTATCCCTCGGGGGTACGCAGTATTTT. It encodes CASSSTYGLSLGGTQYF.

The count of this clone is one. The chain is built from TRBV7-8 and TRBJ1-1; D may be TRBD1 (5 bases). Trimming shortened V by 5 bases and J by 0 bases, and 13 bases separated the two germline ends. The CDR3 is made up of 15 amino acids. Germline CDR1 and CDR2: SGHVS and FQNEAQ. The CDR3 loop reads CASSPRRGVNTEAFF. In DNA, the CDR3 is TGTGCCAGCAGCCCCCGTCGGGGGGTGAACACTGAAGCTTTCTTT. Supplemented by reference TRBV7-8 and TRBJ1-1, the full variable domain reads GAGVSQSPRYKVAKRGQDVALRCDPISGHVSLFWYQQALGQGPEFLTYFQNEAQLDKSGLPSDRFFAERPEGSVSTLKIQRTQQEDSAVYLCASSPRRGVNTEAFFGQGTRLTVV.

In this sample, this clone turned up many times. CDR3 in DNA: TGTGCCAGCAGTGATGCGACTAGCGGGAGTACAGATACGCAGTATTTT. Its protein product is CASSDATSGSTDTQYF. This sequence joins TRBV6-4 and TRBJ2-3, with 12 positions matching TRBD2. V dropped 3 bases and J dropped 3; count of bases not matched to a gene: 4. Per the germline V gene, CDR1 is MRHNA and CDR2 is SNTAGT. This CDR3 spans 16 amino acids.

The chain carries TRBV7-9 and TRBJ2-1; D possibly corresponds to TRBD1 (6 bases). The CDR3 loop spans 12 amino acids. Germline-derived CDR1 and CDR2 are SEHNR and FQNEAQ (reference sequence). V was shortened by 5 bases and J by 12 bases, with 14 bases between the two germline ends. Here the CDR3 DNA reads TGTGCCAGCAGCCCCGGGACAAAAGTGCAGTTCTTC. Translation: CASSPGTKVQFF.

The chain recombines TRBV7-8 with TRBJ2-3; no clear D gene. The CDR3 extends over 18 amino acids. Trimming removed 5 bases from V and 0 bases from J, with 21 bases in between. CDR1 SGHVS and CDR2 FQNEAQ come from the germline V gene. The CDR3 loop reads CASSRNYVGSLSTDTQYF. The CDR3 region has the DNA TGTGCCAGCAGCAGAAATTACGTGGGCAGCCTTAGCACAGATACGCAGTATTTT.

The count of this clone is one. The J gene is TRBJ1-1, the V gene TRBV27; 7 nucleotides align to TRBD1. The germline gives CDR1 MNHEY, CDR2 SMNVEV (reference sequence). V lost 6 bases and J lost 1; bases outside the gene matches: 2. CDR3 length: 13 residues. CDR3 nucleotide sequence: TGTGCCAGCAGGGGGACAGCGAACACTGAAGCTTTCTTT. Translated: CASRGTANTEAFF.

This rearrangement joins TRBV19 to TRBJ2-7; 8 bases align to TRBD1. This CDR3 is 15 amino acids long. J gave up 5 bases and V 1 base, and 7 bases lay outside the gene matches. The germline V gene has CDR1 LNHDA and CDR2 SQIVND (reference sequence). The CDR3 region is CASSIGSQGANEQYF. The CDR3 DNA reads TGTGCCAGTAGTATAGGGAGCCAGGGGGCAAACGAGCAGTACTTC.

The chain joins TRBV27 to TRBJ2-6; D not certain. Trimming pared 3 bases from V and 0 bases from J, leaving 6 bases between. CDR1 MNHEY and CDR2 SMNVEV come from the germline V gene (reference sequence). The CDR3 has 15 residues. The CDR3 loop reads CASSFNPSGANVLTF. For the CDR3, the DNA is TGTGCCAGCAGTTTTAATCCCTCTGGGGCCAACGTCCTGACTTTC.

The chain combines TRBV5-1 with TRBJ1-2; D may be TRBD1 (5 bases). V lost 3 bases, J lost 4 bases, and 22 bases lay in between. Germline assignment: CDR1 SGHRS and CDR2 YFSETQ. This CDR3 has 17 amino acids. This chain's CDR3 is CASSSGVGRGRSYGYTF. The CDR3 DNA reads as TGCGCCAGCAGCTCGGGGGTGGGCAGAGGTAGGAGCTATGGCTACACCTTC.

Within the sample, this clone is medium-sized. The chain recombines TRBV5-3 with TRBJ2-7, with D perhaps matching TRBD2 (5 bases). TRBV5-3 is classed as an ORF, of uncertain function. This CDR3 contains 14 residues. V lost 0 bases to trimming and J lost 3 bases, with 10 bases between them. The CDR3, as DNA: TGTGCCAGAAGCTTGGCGGGATCTGACTACGAGCAGTACTTC. This encodes CARSLAGSDYEQYF.

In this sample, this clone turned up a few times. The chain employs TRBV5-6 and TRBJ1-2, with 7 positions matching TRBD1. CDR1 and CDR2 (germline): SGHDT, YYEEEE. This CDR3 has 15 amino acids. V lost 3 bases, J lost 2 bases, and 7 bases stayed unmatched. The chain's CDR3 is CASSYGQALNYGYTF. The CDR3 DNA is TGTGCCAGCAGCTACGGACAGGCCCTCAACTATGGCTACACCTTC.

This clone was found a few times. The chain is built from TRBV6-5 and TRBJ2-7; D gene ambiguous. V lost 6 bases, J lost 3 bases, and 9 bases lay in between. CDR3 size: 12 residues. The germline V gene has CDR1 MNHEY and CDR2 SVGAGI. CDR3: CASSAEFYEQYF. CDR3 nucleotide sequence: TGTGCCAGCAGCGCAGAATTCTACGAGCAGTACTTC.

The chain has TRBV7-9 and TRBJ2-7; TRBD2 matches at 7 bases. V trimming: 2 bases; J trimming: 7 bases; junction bases outside the gene matches: 5. The CDR3 length is 13 residues. The germline gives CDR1 SEHNR, CDR2 FQNEAQ (reference sequence). CDR3 in amino acids: CASSLLSAGEQYF. The CDR3 DNA follows: TGTGCCAGCAGCTTATTGTCAGCGGGGGAGCAGTACTTC.

Of note for this clone: The junction departs from the called germline gene at one end, perhaps through a read error. This rearrangement joins TRBV7-2 to TRBJ1-1; 7 nucleotides line up with TRBD1. CDR1 is SGHTA, CDR2 FQGNSA, per germline. The CDR3 length is 15 residues. CDR3 sequence: CASRLDNRGNTEAFF. The CDR3 bases are TGTGCCAGCAGGTTAGATAACAGGGGGAACACTGAAGCTTTCTTT.

This clone was counted a single time. The chain is built from TRBV3-1 (or the pseudogene TRBV3-2) and TRBJ1-1; D remains unclear. V dropped 1 base and J dropped 1 base, with 7 bases sitting between them. The CDR3 is made up of 14 amino acids. Germline CDR1 LGHDT, CDR2 YNNKEL (reference sequence). The CDR3 DNA is TGTGCCAGCAGCCAAGGGCATTCGAACACTGAAGCTTTCTTT. It codes for CASSQGHSNTEAFF.

The chain carries TRBV7-2 and TRBJ1-3, with D perhaps TRBD1 (6 bases). This CDR3 is 14 amino acids long. Per germline, CDR1 SGHTA and CDR2 FQGNSA. Trimming removed 3 bases from V and 4 bases from J, with 10 bases in between. In DNA form, the CDR3 reads TGTGCCAGCAGCTTCAGACAGGCCGGAAACACCATATATTTT. As protein: CASSFRQAGNTIYF. The variable domain in full, with the rest retrieved from reference TRBV7-2 and TRBJ1-3, is GAGVSQSPSNKVTEKGKDVELRCDPISGHTALYWYRQSLGQGLEFLIYFQGNSAPDKSGLPSDRFSAERTGGSVSTLTIQRTQQEDSAVYLCASSFRQAGNTIYFGEGSWLTVV.

V and J are TRBV6-2 or TRBV6-3 and TRBJ2-7; 8 nucleotides match TRBD2. Germline CDR1 and CDR2: MNHEY and SVGEGT. This CDR3 contains 14 residues. V dropped 2 bases and J dropped 7; count of bases not matched to a gene: 7. CDR3 bases: TGTGCCAGCAGTTACCCCGGGGGGGTGAGGGAGCAGTACTTC. It codes for CASSYPGGVREQYF.

The rearrangement joins TRBV10-3 to TRBJ2-7; a possible D gene is TRBD1 (7 bases). Looked up from germline, CDR1 is ENHRY and CDR2 is SYGVKD. The CDR3 runs to 13 residues. Trimming removed 6 bases from V and 6 bases from J, with 15 bases in between. The CDR3 here is CAIRGAGGPEQYF. The CDR3 DNA reads as TGTGCCATCAGGGGGGCAGGGGGGCCCGAGCAGTACTTC.

In DNA, the CDR3 is TGTGCCAGCGACAGCAACTCTGGAAACACCATATATTTT. Its translation is CASDSNSGNTIYF. This rearrangement joins TRBV2 to TRBJ1-3, with D tentatively TRBD1 (5 bases). The CDR3 length is 13 residues. V lost 8 bases and J 0 bases, leaving 8 bases between the germline ends. The germline V gene encodes CDR1 SNHLY and CDR2 FYNNEI.

This rearrangement joins TRBV15 to TRBJ2-7, with 8 bases fitting TRBD1. With 0 bases clipped from V and 3 bases from J, the junction kept 7 bases outside the gene matches. This CDR3 has 16 residues. Germline V gene data show CDR1 as LNHNV and CDR2 as YYDKDF (reference sequence). DNA for the CDR3: TGTGCCACCAGCAGAGATGGGAGGACAGGGAACTACGAGCAGTACTTC. It yields the protein CATSRDGRTGNYEQYF.

The chain couples TRBV3-1 (or the pseudogene TRBV3-2) to TRBJ1-2, with D perhaps TRBD1 (6 bases). CDR1 and CDR2 (germline): LGHDT, YNNKEL (reference sequence). The CDR3 runs to 14 residues. V gave up 0 bases and J gave up 7 bases, with 12 bases separating them. DNA for the CDR3: TGTGCCAGCAGCCAAGACCCCCAAGGGGGTGGCTACACCTTC. It yields the protein CASSQDPQGGGYTF.